Below, 22 T cell receptor beta chains from the same sample are listed, as sequenced in a study of technical replicates of blood from a few donors. Libraries were prepared by immunoSEQ multiplex PCR; TCRdb keeps only in-frame clonotypes and omits some of them. The table includes about 87,000 clones, just under 95% detected once. Sequenced: T cells isolated from PBMCs. The receptors come from a human donor in good health.

The chain joins TRBV11-2 to TRBJ2-4, with 7 bases identical to TRBD2. The J segment lost 4 bases and the V segment lost 4 bases, leaving 7 bases of the junction unmatched. The germline CDR1 and CDR2 sequences are SGHAT and FQNNGV. The CDR3 extends over 15 amino acids. CDR3 DNA: TGTGCCAGCAGCTATTCGGGGAGGGGAAAAAACATTCAGTACTTC. Translation: CASSYSGRGKNIQYF.

V is TRBV7-8 and J is TRBJ2-1; 8 bases match TRBD2. The CDR3 spans 14 residues. Germline V CDR1 and CDR2: SGHVS, FQNEAQ. The trim removed 5 bases at V and 3 bases at J, leaving 3 bases unmatched. CDR3 nucleotide sequence: TGTGCCAGCAGCACCAGCGGGAGCTACAATGAGCAGTTCTTC. Translation gives CASSTSGSYNEQFF.

V usage is TRBV7-9 and J usage is TRBJ2-5; D is possibly TRBD1 (6 bases). The ends were cut back, 7 bases at V and 5 bases at J, with 14 bases in the middle. CDR1 SEHNR and CDR2 FQNEAQ come from the germline V gene (reference sequence). The CDR3 consists of 13 residues. CDR3 DNA: TGTGCCAGCATCATACAGGGTCAGGAGACCCAGTACTTC. It encodes CASIIQGQETQYF.

The chain uses TRBV28 and TRBJ1-5; D remains ambiguous. The CDR3 is 16 amino acids. In germline, CDR1 is MDHEN, CDR2 SYDVKM. Between the trimmed V and J ends, which lost 5 bases and 2 bases, there was a span of 16 bases. The CDR3 here is CASSLPRHIGNQPQHF. CDR3 in DNA: TGTGCCAGCAGTCTTCCTCGACACATTGGCAATCAGCCCCAGCATTTT. Filled out from reference TRBV28 and TRBJ1-5, the complete variable domain reads DVKVTQSSRYLVKRTGEKVFLECVQDMDHENMFWYRQDPGLGLRLIYFSYDVKMKEKGDIPEGYSVSREKKERFSLILESASTNQTSMYLCASSLPRHIGNQPQHFGDGTRLSIL.

This chain connects TRBV5-1 to TRBJ2-7, with D tentatively TRBD2 (6 bases). The germline V gene encodes CDR1 SGHRS and CDR2 YFSETQ. The germline V and J ends were trimmed by 0 bases and 3 bases, with 10 bases remaining between them. The CDR3 sequence is 14 residues long. The CDR3 sequence is CASSLEGLDYEQYF. The DNA for the CDR3 is TGCGCCAGCAGCTTGGAGGGACTGGACTACGAGCAGTACTTC.

In nucleotides, the CDR3 is TGTGCCAGCAGCTGGATGACTAGCGGGTCCTACAATGAGCAGTTCTTC. Encoded protein: CASSWMTSGSYNEQFF. The chain links TRBV5-6 to TRBJ2-1, with TRBD2 matching 10 bases. Looked up from germline, CDR1 is SGHDT and CDR2 is YYEEEE. V lost 3 bases, J lost 1 base, and 4 bases stayed unmatched. CDR3 size: 16 residues.

CDR3 in DNA: TGTGCCAGCAGCGTAGCACCAGCGGGACTGTCAGATACGCAGTATTTT. As protein: CASSVAPAGLSDTQYF. V usage is TRBV9 and J usage is TRBJ2-3; 7 bases are shared with TRBD2. The V and J ends lost 0 bases and 4 bases, in that order; junction bases with no gene match: 8. Germline V CDR1 and CDR2: SGDLS, YYNGEE. The CDR3 has 16 amino acids.

The chain is built from TRBV4-2 and TRBJ2-1; TRBD2 matches 8 bases. V was clipped by 3 bases and J by 4 bases; unmatched bases: 5. This CDR3 comprises 15 residues. Germline V gene data show CDR1 as LGHNA and CDR2 as YNFKEQ. The CDR3 region has the DNA TGTGCCAGCAGCCACCCTAGCGGGCCTTACAATGAGCAGTTCTTC. This translates into CASSHPSGPYNEQFF.

V gene TRBV7-3 combines with J gene TRBJ2-1, with 9 bases that match TRBD1. Germline V gene data show CDR1 as SGHTA and CDR2 as FQGTGA. The CDR3 sequence is 14 residues long. The ends lost 5 bases at V and 4 bases at J; junction bases unmatched: 3. CDR3 coding DNA: TGTGCCAGCAGCCCCGGACAGGGGTACAATGAGCAGTTCTTC. Amino acid sequence: CASSPGQGYNEQFF.

V and J are TRBV30 and TRBJ2-7; 10 nucleotides match TRBD1. Germline V gene sequence: CDR1 GTSNPN, CDR2 SVGIG (reference sequence). With 3 bases clipped from V and 3 bases from J, the junction kept 2 bases outside the gene matches. The CDR3 runs to 13 residues. The CDR3 DNA reads TGTGCCTGGAGGGACAGGGGGAGCTACGAGCAGTACTTC. This encodes CAWRDRGSYEQYF.

The chain has TRBV25-1 and TRBJ2-1; D not certain. V was clipped by 3 bases and J by 4 bases, with 13 bases between them. This CDR3 contains 15 residues. Germline CDR1 is MGHDK and CDR2 is SYGVNS. This CDR3 is CASSDPGVGYNEQFF. CDR3 bases: TGTGCCAGCAGTGATCCCGGAGTCGGATACAATGAGCAGTTCTTC.

The chain couples TRBV6-5 to TRBJ1-2; D remains ambiguous. The V gene's germline CDR1 is MNHEY and CDR2 SVGAGI. Trimming took off 6 bases at V and 2 bases at J, with 10 bases between the two ends. The CDR3 has 13 residues. The CDR3 sequence is CASSRGPNYGYTF. DNA of the CDR3: TGTGCCAGCAGCCGCGGGCCCAACTATGGCTACACCTTC.

The genes are TRBV9 and TRBJ2-1; 8 nucleotides line up with TRBD1. CDR3 size: 15 residues. Germline V gene sequence: CDR1 SGDLS, CDR2 YYNGEE. Trimming cost V 6 bases and J 7 bases; bases outside gene matches: 12. The CDR3 DNA sequence: TGTGCCAGCACCCTTAGGGGACAGGTAAAGAATGAGCAGTTCTTC. Protein sequence: CASTLRGQVKNEQFF.

The V and J genes are TRBV7-3 and TRBJ2-2, with TRBD1 as a possible D gene (7 bases). The CDR3 extends over 16 amino acids. V was clipped by 4 bases and J by 2 bases, with 14 bases between them. The germline CDR1 and CDR2 sequences are SGHTA and FQGTGA. DNA of the CDR3: TGTGCCAGCAGCTCGCGGGACAGCATTAACACCGGGGAGCTGTTTTTT. Protein product: CASSSRDSINTGELFF.

The chain uses TRBV27 and TRBJ2-7, with 15 positions matching TRBD2. Germline trimming cut 5 bases from V and 3 bases from J; bases unmatched to any gene: 5. Per the germline V gene, CDR1 is MNHEY and CDR2 is SMNVEV (reference sequence). The CDR3 extends over 16 amino acids. The CDR3 region is CASSLGTSGRFYEQYF. CDR3 bases: TGTGCCAGCAGTCTCGGGACTAGCGGGAGGTTCTACGAGCAGTACTTC.

The V and J genes are TRBV13 and TRBJ2-3, with D perhaps TRBD1 (5 bases). The germline V gene has CDR1 PRHDT and CDR2 FYEKMQ (reference sequence). The CDR3 spans 13 residues. Trimming stripped 5 bases from V and 3 bases from J, with 9 bases between. In nucleotides, the CDR3 is TGTGCCAGCAGCCTCGACAGAACAGATACGCAGTATTTT. Its protein is CASSLDRTDTQYF. The variable domain in full, with the rest retrieved from reference TRBV13 and TRBJ2-3, is AAGVIQSPRHLIKEKRETATLKCYPIPRHDTVYWYQQGPGQDPQFLISFYEKMQSDKGSIPDRFSAQQFSDYHSELNMSSLELGDSALYFCASSLDRTDTQYFGPGTRLTVL.

The rearrangement links TRBV6-1 to TRBJ2-5; 7 bases are shared with TRBD1. Germline CDR1 MNHNS, CDR2 SASEGT. V was pared by 5 bases and J by 2 bases, with 5 bases of the junction left unmatched. This CDR3 region has 14 residues. In nucleotides, the CDR3 is TGTGCCAGCAGTCCCATGGGACAGCAAGAGACCCAGTACTTC. Translation: CASSPMGQQETQYF.

The V and J genes are TRBV5-6 and TRBJ1-2, with D possibly TRBD1 on 5 matching bases. Germline assignment: CDR1 SGHDT and CDR2 YYEEEE. V lost 4 bases and J lost 2, with 12 bases in between. This CDR3 contains 14 residues. For the CDR3, the DNA is TGTGCCAGCAGCCCCAGGGCTGGGAACTATGGCTACACCTTC. It yields the protein CASSPRAGNYGYTF.

The chain uses TRBV29-1 and TRBJ2-7; TRBD1 matches at 7 bases. The germline V gene encodes CDR1 SQVTM and CDR2 ANQGSEA. CDR3 length: 13 residues. V dropped 5 bases and J dropped 1; count of bases not matched to a gene: 5. The CDR3 bases are TGCAGCGTTTATACAGGGGCATCCTACGAGCAGTACTTC. The encoded protein is CSVYTGASYEQYF.

V usage is TRBV5-6 and J usage is TRBJ2-5; 8 nucleotides agree with TRBD1. Germline values: CDR1 SGHDT, CDR2 YYEEEE. The CDR3 is 14 amino acids. V trimming: 2 bases; J trimming: 7 bases; junction bases outside the gene matches: 7. The CDR3 coding sequence is TGTGCCAGCAGCTTACTCGACAGGGGAGGGACCCAGTACTTC. Amino acid sequence: CASSLLDRGGTQYF.

V usage is TRBV11-1 and J usage is TRBJ2-7; TRBD2 matches 7 bases. The germline V gene encodes CDR1 SGHAT and CDR2 FQDESV (reference sequence). CDR3 length: 12 residues. After removal of 10 bases from V and 6 bases from J, the junction contained 9 bases not matched to a gene. The CDR3 nucleotides are TGTGCCACCGGGGGAGCGGGGAGCGAGCAGTACTTC. It translates to CATGGAGSEQYF.

The chain is built from TRBV19 and TRBJ2-1; 7 bases are shared with TRBD1. Germline lookup yields CDR1 LNHDA and CDR2 SQIVND (reference sequence). The CDR3 has 16 amino acids. V trimming: 0 bases; J trimming: 8 bases; junction bases outside the gene matches: 10. The DNA for the CDR3 is TGTGCCAGTAGTATAGATTTAGCAGGGGGTTTGGATGAGCAGTTCTTC. Its protein is CASSIDLAGGLDEQFF.